The rows below give T cell receptor beta chains drawn from one sample of a study of T cells after posttransplantation cyclophosphamide. Sequencing was performed with immunoSEQ multiplex PCR; in TCRdb, only in-frame clones are kept and a portion is missing. Altogether tens of thousands of clones were found in the sample, and no singletons occur. The sequencing sample was made of PBMCs. These receptors came from a man between 40 and 49 years old in good health, CMV-negative, and a related stem cell transplant donor. CDR3s include the opening cysteine and the closing phenylalanine or tryptophan. The order of the fields is CDR3 protein, CDR3 DNA, V gene, clone size, J gene, D gene. D genes are given only for firm matches. Clone size, where shown, is once, few, many, or a class for clones that have expanded.

cdr3_aa: CAISESDLNTEAFF; cdr3_nt: TGTGCCATCAGTGAGTCCGACTTGAACACTGAAGCTTTCTTT; v_call: TRBV6-5; clone_size: few; j_call: TRBJ1-1; d_call: .
cdr3_aa: CASRPGGGRAKNIQYF; cdr3_nt: TGTGCCAGCAGACCCGGAGGAGGCAGGGCCAAAAACATTCAGTACTTC; v_call: TRBV2; clone_size: many; j_call: TRBJ2-4; d_call: .
cdr3_aa: CASAQLQGEQFF; cdr3_nt: TGTGCCAGCGCTCAACTTCAGGGTGAGCAGTTCTTC; v_call: TRBV27; clone_size: many; j_call: TRBJ2-1; d_call: .
cdr3_aa: CASSYDRNQPQHF; cdr3_nt: TGTGCCAGCAGCTATGACAGGAATCAGCCCCAGCATTTT; v_call: TRBV7-9; clone_size: many; j_call: TRBJ1-5; d_call: .
cdr3_aa: CAWIVERRTKTGNTIYF; cdr3_nt: TGTGCCTGGATCGTAGAGCGAAGGACTAAAACTGGAAACACCATATATTTT; v_call: TRBV30; clone_size: many; j_call: TRBJ1-3; d_call: .
cdr3_aa: CAWSVGGGGNQPQHF; cdr3_nt: TGTGCCTGGAGTGTAGGGGGCGGTGGGAATCAGCCCCAGCATTTT; v_call: TRBV30; clone_size: many; j_call: TRBJ1-5; d_call: TRBD1
cdr3_aa: CASRSGGDTEAFF; cdr3_nt: TGTGCCAGCAGATCAGGGGGCGACACTGAAGCTTTCTTT; v_call: TRBV2; clone_size: many; j_call: TRBJ1-1; d_call: TRBD1
cdr3_aa: CASSRAGSGTYEQYF; cdr3_nt: TGTGCCAGCAGCCGAGCAGGGTCTGGGACCTACGAGCAGTACTTC; v_call: TRBV7-2; clone_size: few; j_call: TRBJ2-7; d_call: .
cdr3_aa: CASSSTGGRETQYF; cdr3_nt: TGTGCCAGCAGCTCTACCGGGGGACGAGAGACCCAGTACTTC; v_call: TRBV7-2; clone_size: many; j_call: TRBJ2-5; d_call: .
cdr3_aa: CAWSYDRDGTGELFF; cdr3_nt: TGTGCCTGGAGTTACGACAGGGACGGCACCGGGGAGCTGTTTTTT; v_call: TRBV30; clone_size: many; j_call: TRBJ2-2; d_call: TRBD1
cdr3_aa: CASTRTGRETQYF; cdr3_nt: TGCGCCAGCACGCGGACAGGGAGGGAGACCCAGTACTTC; v_call: TRBV10-2; clone_size: many; j_call: TRBJ2-5; d_call: TRBD1
cdr3_aa: CASSWLGDSPSYEQYF; cdr3_nt: TGTGCCAGCAGCTGGCTAGGGGACAGTCCCTCCTACGAGCAGTACTTC; v_call: TRBV5-6; clone_size: many; j_call: TRBJ2-7; d_call: TRBD1
cdr3_aa: CASSMGLGGGANVLTF; cdr3_nt: TGTGCCAGCAGTATGGGACTCGGCGGAGGGGCCAACGTCCTGACTTTC; v_call: TRBV28; clone_size: many; j_call: TRBJ2-6; d_call: .
cdr3_aa: CSVLPGLASNEQFF; cdr3_nt: TGCAGCGTTCTACCGGGACTAGCTTCCAATGAGCAGTTCTTC; v_call: TRBV29-1; clone_size: many; j_call: TRBJ2-1; d_call: TRBD2
cdr3_aa: CASSLTHSYEQYF; cdr3_nt: TGTGCCAGCAGCTTGACTCACTCCTACGAGCAGTACTTC; v_call: TRBV5-6; clone_size: many; j_call: TRBJ2-7; d_call: .
cdr3_aa: CATSRELAGIYEQYF; cdr3_nt: TGTGCCACCAGCAGAGAACTAGCGGGCATCTACGAGCAGTACTTC; v_call: TRBV15; clone_size: many; j_call: TRBJ2-7; d_call: TRBD2
cdr3_aa: CASSLELAGGYNEQFF; cdr3_nt: TGTGCCAGCAGCTTGGAACTAGCGGGAGGGTACAATGAGCAGTTCTTC; v_call: TRBV5-5; clone_size: many; j_call: TRBJ2-1; d_call: TRBD2
cdr3_aa: CASSQGQASYEAFF; cdr3_nt: TGTGCCAGCAGCCAGGGACAGGCCTCCTATGAAGCTTTCTTT; v_call: TRBV7-9; clone_size: many; j_call: TRBJ1-1; d_call: TRBD1
cdr3_aa: CASSQDLGREFGETQYF; cdr3_nt: TGTGCCAGCAGCCAAGATCTCGGGCGGGAGTTTGGAGAGACCCAGTACTTC; v_call: TRBV4-2; clone_size: many; j_call: TRBJ2-5; d_call: TRBD2
cdr3_aa: CASSYNGNTEAFF; cdr3_nt: TGTGCCAGCAGTTACAACGGGAACACTGAAGCTTTCTTT; v_call: TRBV6-5; clone_size: many; j_call: TRBJ1-1; d_call: .
cdr3_aa: CASSESGLAANTGELFF; cdr3_nt: TGCGCCAGCAGTGAGTCGGGACTAGCGGCGAACACCGGGGAGCTGTTTTTT; v_call: TRBV10-1; clone_size: many; j_call: TRBJ2-2; d_call: TRBD2
cdr3_aa: CASSSGTSYVRELFF; cdr3_nt: TGTGCCAGCAGCTCCGGGACAAGCTACGTCCGGGAGCTGTTTTTT; v_call: TRBV7-6; clone_size: many; j_call: TRBJ2-2; d_call: .
cdr3_aa: CASSQDELEIQAQYF; cdr3_nt: TGTGCCAGCAGCCAAGATGAATTGGAAATCCAGGCCCAGTACTTC; v_call: TRBV4-2; clone_size: many; j_call: TRBJ2-5; d_call: .
cdr3_aa: CASSLERGGYGYTF; cdr3_nt: TGTGCCAGCAGCCTAGAGAGGGGGGGCTATGGCTACACCTTC; v_call: TRBV5-4; clone_size: many; j_call: TRBJ1-2; d_call: .
cdr3_aa: CASSPPTGLVNTEAFF; cdr3_nt: TGTGCCAGCTCACCACCGACGGGATTGGTGAACACTGAAGCTTTCTTT; v_call: TRBV18; clone_size: many; j_call: TRBJ1-1; d_call: .
cdr3_aa: CASSPPGSYNEQFF; cdr3_nt: TGTGCCAGCTCACCACCGGGCAGCTACAATGAGCAGTTCTTC; v_call: TRBV18; clone_size: many; j_call: TRBJ2-1; d_call: .
cdr3_aa: CASTQGRTAPEQYF; cdr3_nt: TGTGCCAGCACCCAAGGAAGGACAGCCCCCGAGCAGTACTTC; v_call: TRBV6-5; clone_size: few; j_call: TRBJ2-7; d_call: .
cdr3_aa: CASSENPLAGNTGELFF; cdr3_nt: TGTGCCAGCAGTGAAAACCCGCTAGCGGGAAACACCGGGGAGCTGTTTTTT; v_call: TRBV2; clone_size: many; j_call: TRBJ2-2; d_call: TRBD2
cdr3_aa: CASIFNRGAFF; cdr3_nt: TGTGCCAGCATTTTCAACAGGGGGGCTTTCTTT; v_call: TRBV2; clone_size: many; j_call: TRBJ1-1; d_call: TRBD1
cdr3_aa: CASSVVRGLMRTGELFF; cdr3_nt: TGTGCCAGCAGCGTAGTCAGGGGGCTTATGAGAACCGGGGAGCTGTTTTTT; v_call: TRBV9; clone_size: many; j_call: TRBJ2-2; d_call: TRBD1
cdr3_aa: CASSPRGGRGELFF; cdr3_nt: TGTGCCAGCTCCCCAAGGGGGGGGAGAGGGGAGCTGTTTTTT; v_call: TRBV28; clone_size: many; j_call: TRBJ2-2; d_call: .
cdr3_aa: CASSQDLGGRPPYEQYF; cdr3_nt: TGTGCCAGCAGCCAAGATCTGGGCGGGAGGCCCCCCTACGAGCAGTACTTC; v_call: TRBV14; clone_size: many; j_call: TRBJ2-7; d_call: TRBD2
cdr3_aa: CASSLAPLRKQYF; cdr3_nt: TGTGCCAGCAGCTTAGCCCCGCTGCGGAAGCAGTACTTC; v_call: TRBV11-3; clone_size: .; j_call: TRBJ2-5; d_call: .
cdr3_aa: CASSPGAGELFF; cdr3_nt: TGTGCCAGCAGCCCAGGGGCCGGGGAGCTGTTTTTT; v_call: TRBV13; clone_size: many; j_call: TRBJ2-2; d_call: .
cdr3_aa: CASSDGHEQYF; cdr3_nt: TGTGCCAGCAGTGACGGTCACGAGCAGTACTTC; v_call: TRBV6-1; clone_size: few; j_call: TRBJ2-7; d_call: .
cdr3_aa: CASRESGTSTDTQYF; cdr3_nt: TGTGCCAGCAGGGAAAGCGGGACAAGCACAGATACGCAGTATTTT; v_call: TRBV9; clone_size: .; j_call: TRBJ2-3; d_call: .
cdr3_aa: CASARTSGYYEQYF; cdr3_nt: TGTGCCAGCGCCCGGACTAGCGGGTACTACGAGCAGTACTTC; v_call: TRBV19; clone_size: many; j_call: TRBJ2-7; d_call: TRBD2
cdr3_aa: CASRTTQDYGYTF; cdr3_nt: TGTGCCAGCAGAACCACCCAGGACTATGGCTACACCTTC; v_call: TRBV6-5; clone_size: many; j_call: TRBJ1-2; d_call: .
cdr3_aa: CASSILRDRNNYGYAF; cdr3_nt: TGTGCCAGTAGTATCCTCCGGGACAGAAATAACTATGGCTACGCCTTC; v_call: TRBV19; clone_size: many; j_call: TRBJ1-2; d_call: TRBD1
cdr3_aa: CASSAILAAVSTDTQYF; cdr3_nt: TGTGCCAGCAGCGCGATCCTAGCGGCAGTCTCCACAGATACGCAGTATTTT; v_call: TRBV9; clone_size: many; j_call: TRBJ2-3; d_call: TRBD2
cdr3_aa: CASSSGQGVYEQYF; cdr3_nt: TGTGCCAGCAGTTCGGGACAGGGGGTCTACGAGCAGTACTTC; v_call: TRBV27; clone_size: many; j_call: TRBJ2-7; d_call: TRBD1
cdr3_aa: CASSIRGRDTGELFF; cdr3_nt: TGTGCCAGTAGTATCAGGGGGCGAGACACCGGGGAGCTGTTTTTT; v_call: TRBV19; clone_size: many; j_call: TRBJ2-2; d_call: TRBD1